The next 18 T cell receptor beta chains were all read from a single sample in a study of cytomegalovirus exposure and HLA in healthy donors. PCR employed 60 Vbeta and 13 Jbeta primers. Produced via immunoSEQ multiplex PCR; TCRdb's table is partial and in-frame only. The table includes approximately 200,000 clones, 85% detected once. Source material: PBMCs. Receptors originate from a human donor in good health.

The genes are TRBV5-8 and TRBJ1-2; 11 nucleotides agree with TRBD1. Trimming removed 4 bases from V and 7 bases from J; junction bases left unmatched: 6. Looked up from germline, CDR1 is SGHTS and CDR2 is YDEGEE. This CDR3 contains 14 residues. The CDR3 DNA sequence: TGTGCCAGCAGCCTGGGAGGACAGGGGGCTGGCTACACCTTC. Residues: CASSLGGQGAGYTF.

The chain joins TRBV18 to TRBJ1-3; D unclear. Germline CDR1 is KGHSH and CDR2 is LQKENI. The CDR3 has 13 residues. The V end was cut by 2 bases, the J end by 4 bases, with 6 bases between. CDR3 DNA sequence: TGTGCCAGCTCACCATACCAGGGAAACACCATATATTTT. It yields the protein CASSPYQGNTIYF.

The V and J genes are TRBV6-5 and TRBJ1-5; 9 bases line up with TRBD1. Unmatched junction bases numbered 1, after V lost 0 bases and J lost 7 bases. CDR1 is MNHEY and CDR2 is SVGAGI in the germline V gene. The CDR3 consists of 14 residues. CDR3 DNA sequence: TGTGCCAGCAGTTACTCGGGACAGGGACAGCCCCAGCATTTT. Translating gives CASSYSGQGQPQHF.

The V call is TRBV7-6, the J call TRBJ2-7; D not certain. V shed 2 bases and J shed 5 bases, with 13 bases lying between them. Germline-derived CDR1 and CDR2 are SGHVS and FNYEAQ. There are 14 residues in the CDR3. In DNA form, the CDR3 reads TGTGCCAGCAGCTTAAGTCTAGTAATGAACGAGCAGTACTTC. Amino acid sequence: CASSLSLVMNEQYF.

This chain joins TRBV5-8 and TRBJ2-7; 9 bases line up with TRBD1. The CDR3 contains 15 residues. CDR1 is SGHTS and CDR2 is YDEGEE in the germline V gene. J lost 5 bases, V lost 5 bases, and 11 bases had no gene match. The CDR3 sequence is CASRKPGTGMNEQYF. The CDR3 nucleotides read TGTGCCAGCAGGAAGCCCGGGACAGGGATGAACGAGCAGTACTTC. The full variable domain, in which reference TRBV5-8 and TRBJ2-7 provide the parts outside the CDR3, is EAGVTQSPTHLIKTRGQQATLRCSPISGHTSVYWYQQALGLGLQFLLWYDEGEERNRGNFPPRFSGRQFPNYSSELNVNALELEDSALYLCASRKPGTGMNEQYFGPGTRLTVT.

The gene calls are TRBV5-4 and TRBJ2-3, with TRBD1 identical over 12 bases. Germline V gene sequence: CDR1 SGHNT, CDR2 YYREEE (reference sequence). J lost 5 bases, V lost 3 bases, and 4 bases had no gene match. This CDR3 is 15 amino acids long. CDR3 sequence: CASSSGQGAIDTQYF. DNA of the CDR3: TGTGCCAGCAGCTCGGGACAGGGGGCTATAGATACGCAGTATTTT.

The chain recombines TRBV30 with TRBJ1-5, with 7 bases aligning to TRBD1. The V and J ends lost 0 bases and 2 bases, in that order; junction bases with no gene match: 4. This CDR3 is built from 15 residues. In germline, CDR1 is GTSNPN, CDR2 SVGIG (reference sequence). The DNA for the CDR3 is TGTGCCTGGAGTGTAGGGGGCGTCGGCAATCAGCCCCAGCATTTT. This encodes CAWSVGGVGNQPQHF.

The V gene is TRBV7-9, the J gene TRBJ2-7; 8 nucleotides align to TRBD1. Trimming removed 5 bases from V and 2 bases from J; junction bases left unmatched: 5. The germline V gene encodes CDR1 SEHNR and CDR2 FQNEAQ (reference sequence). This CDR3 comprises 14 residues. The CDR3: CASSPQGAAYEQYF. Here the CDR3 DNA reads TGTGCCAGCAGCCCGCAGGGGGCGGCCTACGAGCAGTACTTC. Drawing the rest from reference TRBV7-9 and TRBJ2-7, the complete variable domain is DTGVSQNPRHKITKRGQNVTFRCDPISEHNRLYWYRQTLGQGPEFLTYFQNEAQLEKSRLLSDRFSAERPKGSFSTLEIQRTEQGDSAMYLCASSPQGAAYEQYFGPGTRLTVT.

This clone showed up just once. The chain carries TRBV11-3 and TRBJ1-3; no reliable D call. The V end lost 3 bases, the J end lost 1 base, and 7 bases lay between the germline ends. The CDR3 runs to 14 residues. Germline V gene data show CDR1 as SGHNT and CDR2 as YENEEA. CDR3 sequence: CASSLGSSGNTIYF. The CDR3 region has the DNA TGTGCCAGCAGCTTGGGGAGTTCTGGAAACACCATATATTTT.

V gene TRBV5-1 combines with J gene TRBJ2-5, with 14 bases fitting TRBD2. The germline V gene has CDR1 SGHRS and CDR2 YFSETQ. The CDR3 covers 16 residues. V dropped 5 bases and J dropped 7; count of bases not matched to a gene: 10. Written as DNA, the CDR3 is TGCGCCAGCAGGCAAGGACTAGCGGGAGGAAGCGGGACCCAGTACTTC. Translated: CASRQGLAGGSGTQYF.

This CDR3 is CASSLLAGAVNTGELFF. CDR3 DNA sequence: TGTGCCAGCAGCCTTCTAGCGGGAGCGGTCAACACCGGGGAGCTGTTTTTT. The V call is TRBV9, the J call TRBJ2-2; 10 bases fit TRBD2. CDR3 size: 17 residues. V was pared by 4 bases and J by 2 bases, with 8 bases of the junction left unmatched. CDR1 is SGDLS and CDR2 is YYNGEE in the germline V gene.

V and J are TRBV10-3 and TRBJ2-5; 7 nucleotides align to TRBD1. The J call is uncertain, as TRBJ2-7 better fits the DNA end. Looked up from germline, CDR1 is ENHRY and CDR2 is SYGVKD. The CDR3 length is 16 residues. CDR3 amino acids: CAISPSGTVRLYEQYF. CDR3 sequence (DNA): TGTGCCATCAGCCCGTCCGGGACAGTCCGTTTGTACGAGCAGTACTTC.

V usage is TRBV6-5 and J usage is TRBJ2-7, with 10 bases lining up with TRBD2. With 5 bases clipped from V and 5 bases from J, the junction kept 6 bases outside the gene matches. The CDR3 covers 14 residues. The germline V gene has CDR1 MNHEY and CDR2 SVGAGI. The CDR3 spells CASSPAGGPHEQYF. The CDR3 DNA follows: TGTGCCAGCAGTCCAGCGGGAGGGCCGCACGAGCAGTACTTC.

This clone was counted a few times. The chain has TRBV19 and TRBJ1-3, with unresolved D. This CDR3 has 13 residues. Trimming took off 5 bases at V and 2 bases at J, with 7 bases between the two ends. Germline V gives CDR1 LNHDA, CDR2 SQIVND (reference sequence). CDR3 DNA: TGTGCCAGTAGTTTACAACCTGGAAACACCATATATTTT. Translating it yields CASSLQPGNTIYF. Full variable domain (missing parts from reference TRBV19 and TRBJ1-3): DGGITQSPKYLFRKEGQNVTLSCEQNLNHDAMYWYRQDPGQGLRLIYYSQIVNDFQKGDIAEGYSVSREKKESFPLTVTSAQKNPTAFYLCASSLQPGNTIYFGEGSWLTVV.

This clone was counted only a few times. The V call is TRBV28, the J call TRBJ2-7; tentatively, D is TRBD1 (5 bases). Germline CDR1 is MDHEN and CDR2 is SYDVKM. CDR3 length: 12 amino acids. V lost 8 bases to trimming and J lost 4 bases, with 12 bases between them. CDR3 protein: CASSTEWYEQYF. As DNA, the CDR3 is TGTGCCAGCTCGACAGAATGGTACGAGCAGTACTTC.

The chain recombines TRBV30 with TRBJ2-1, with 10 nucleotides matching TRBD1. The CDR3 runs to 13 residues. The junction had 2 bases not matched to a gene; V was cut back by 3 bases and J by 6 bases. Germline assignment: CDR1 GTSNPN and CDR2 SVGIG (reference sequence). CDR3 nucleotides: TGTGCCTGGAGGGGGACAGGGGTCAATGAGCAGTTCTTC. This translates into CAWRGTGVNEQFF.

This clone was detected only a few times. The rearrangement links TRBV28 to TRBJ1-4; 11 bases agree with TRBD1. J was trimmed by 4 bases and V by 4 bases; bases with no gene match: 14. The CDR3 is made up of 19 amino acids. CDR1 and CDR2 (germline): MDHEN, SYDVKM. This CDR3 is CASSSPGQGGQLGNEKLFF. The CDR3 region has the DNA TGTGCCAGCAGTTCGCCGGGACAGGGGGGTCAGCTAGGTAATGAAAAACTGTTTTTT.

The chain couples TRBV10-3 to TRBJ2-4; D perhaps matches TRBD1 (6 bases). CDR3 length: 14 amino acids. Germline V lookup: CDR1 ENHRY, CDR2 SYGVKD. Trimming took 4 bases from V and 8 from J, leaving 15 bases between them. CDR3 bases: TGTGCCATCAGTGGAGGGGCCCCAGGGGACATTCAGTACTTC. Translation gives CAISGGAPGDIQYF.